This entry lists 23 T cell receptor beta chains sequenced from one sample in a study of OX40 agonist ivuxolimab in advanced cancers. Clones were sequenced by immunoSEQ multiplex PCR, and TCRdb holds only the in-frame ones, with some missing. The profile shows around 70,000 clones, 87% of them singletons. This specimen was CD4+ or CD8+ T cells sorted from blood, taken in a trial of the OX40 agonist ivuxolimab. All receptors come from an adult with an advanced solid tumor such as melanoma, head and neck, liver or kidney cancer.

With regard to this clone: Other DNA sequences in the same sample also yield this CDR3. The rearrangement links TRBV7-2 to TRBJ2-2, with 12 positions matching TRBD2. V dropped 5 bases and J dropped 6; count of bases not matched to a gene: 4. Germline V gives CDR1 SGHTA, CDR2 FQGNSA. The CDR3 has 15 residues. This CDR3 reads CASSLASGRAGELFF. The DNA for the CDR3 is TGTGCCAGCAGCCTGGCTAGCGGGAGGGCCGGGGAGCTGTTTTTT.

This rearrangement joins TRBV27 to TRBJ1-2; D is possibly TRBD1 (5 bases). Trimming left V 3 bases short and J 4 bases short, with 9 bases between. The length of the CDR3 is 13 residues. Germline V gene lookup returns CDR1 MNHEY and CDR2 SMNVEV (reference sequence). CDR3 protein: CASSFRGGYGYTF. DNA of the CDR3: TGTGCCAGCAGTTTCCGTGGGGGCTATGGCTACACCTTC.

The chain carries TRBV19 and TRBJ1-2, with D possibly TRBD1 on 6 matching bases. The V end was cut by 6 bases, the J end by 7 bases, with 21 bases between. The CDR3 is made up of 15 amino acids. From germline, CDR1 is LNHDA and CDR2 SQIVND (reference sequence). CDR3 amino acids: CASSISTGMVGGYTF. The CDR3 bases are TGTGCCAGTAGCATCTCAACAGGGATGGTTGGTGGCTACACCTTC.

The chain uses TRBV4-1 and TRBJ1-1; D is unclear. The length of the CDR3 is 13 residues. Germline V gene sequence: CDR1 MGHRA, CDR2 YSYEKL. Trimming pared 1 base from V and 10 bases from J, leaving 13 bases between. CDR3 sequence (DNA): TGCGCCAGCAGCCAAGCCGGCCAAACGGGAGCTTTCTTT. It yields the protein CASSQAGQTGAFF.

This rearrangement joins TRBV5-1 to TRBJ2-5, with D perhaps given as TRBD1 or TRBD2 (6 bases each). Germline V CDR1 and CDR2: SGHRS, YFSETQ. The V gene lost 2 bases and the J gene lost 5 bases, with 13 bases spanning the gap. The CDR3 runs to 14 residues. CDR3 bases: TGCGCCAGCAGCTTTACGACAGGAGGGGAGACCCAGTACTTC. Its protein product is CASSFTTGGETQYF.

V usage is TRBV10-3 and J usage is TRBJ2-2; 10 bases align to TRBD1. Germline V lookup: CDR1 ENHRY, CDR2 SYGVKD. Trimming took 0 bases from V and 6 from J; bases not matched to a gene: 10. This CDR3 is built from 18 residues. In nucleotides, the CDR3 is TGTGCCATCAGTGAGTCCGGGACAGGGGCCAATTCCGCCGGGGAGCTGTTTTTT. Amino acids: CAISESGTGANSAGELFF.

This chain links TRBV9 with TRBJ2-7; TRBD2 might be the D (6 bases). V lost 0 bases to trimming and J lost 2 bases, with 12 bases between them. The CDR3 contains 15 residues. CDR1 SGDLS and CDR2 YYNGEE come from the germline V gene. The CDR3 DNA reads TGTGCCAGCAGCGTAGGCTACGGACTAACCTACGAGCAGTACTTC. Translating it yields CASSVGYGLTYEQYF.

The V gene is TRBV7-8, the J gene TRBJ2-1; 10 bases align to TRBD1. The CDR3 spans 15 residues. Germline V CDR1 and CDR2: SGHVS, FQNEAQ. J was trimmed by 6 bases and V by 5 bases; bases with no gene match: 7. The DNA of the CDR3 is TGTGCCAGCAGCCCGGGGACAGGGGTAGGCAATGAGCAGTTCTTC. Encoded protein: CASSPGTGVGNEQFF.

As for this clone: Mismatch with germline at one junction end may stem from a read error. The CDR3 region has the DNA TGTGCCACCCGGAGAGCGGGAGGGCCAAGCACAGATCCGCAGTATTTT. This codes for CATRRAGGPSTDPQYF. This chain joins TRBV25-1 and TRBJ2-3; TRBD2 matches at 10 bases. This CDR3 region has 16 residues. Germline CDR1 MGHDK, CDR2 SYGVNS.

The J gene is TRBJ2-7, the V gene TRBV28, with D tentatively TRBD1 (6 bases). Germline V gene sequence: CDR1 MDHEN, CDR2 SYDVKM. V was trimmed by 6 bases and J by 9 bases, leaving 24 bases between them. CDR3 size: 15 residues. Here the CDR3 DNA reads TGTGCCAGCAGCACCTCCGGGACAATATTACGAGGGCAGTACTTC. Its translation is CASSTSGTILRGQYF.

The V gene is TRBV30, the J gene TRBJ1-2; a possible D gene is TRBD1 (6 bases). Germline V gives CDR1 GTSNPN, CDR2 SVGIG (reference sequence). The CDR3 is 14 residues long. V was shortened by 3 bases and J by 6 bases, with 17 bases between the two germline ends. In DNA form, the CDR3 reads TGTGCCTGGAGGACAGGACGGATGGGGGATGGCTACACCTTC. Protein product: CAWRTGRMGDGYTF. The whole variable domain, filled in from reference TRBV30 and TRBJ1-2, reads SQTIHQWPATLVQPVGSPLSLECTVEGTSNPNLYWYRQAAGRGLQLLFYSVGIGQISSEVPQNLSASRPQDRQFILSSKKLLLSDSGFYLCAWRTGRMGDGYTFGSGTRLTVV.

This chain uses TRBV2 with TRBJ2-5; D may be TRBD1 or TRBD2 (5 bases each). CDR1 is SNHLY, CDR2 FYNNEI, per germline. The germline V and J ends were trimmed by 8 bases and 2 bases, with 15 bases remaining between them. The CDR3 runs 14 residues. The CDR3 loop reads CASLRDRAQETQYF. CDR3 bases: TGTGCCAGCCTCCGGGACCGGGCTCAAGAGACCCAGTACTTC.

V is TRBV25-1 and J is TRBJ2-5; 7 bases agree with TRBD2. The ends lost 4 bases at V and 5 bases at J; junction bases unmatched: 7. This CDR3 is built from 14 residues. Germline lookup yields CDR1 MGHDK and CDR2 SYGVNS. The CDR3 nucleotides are TGTGCCAGCAGTGTGACGGGAGGAGTGGAGACCCAGTACTTC. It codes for CASSVTGGVETQYF.

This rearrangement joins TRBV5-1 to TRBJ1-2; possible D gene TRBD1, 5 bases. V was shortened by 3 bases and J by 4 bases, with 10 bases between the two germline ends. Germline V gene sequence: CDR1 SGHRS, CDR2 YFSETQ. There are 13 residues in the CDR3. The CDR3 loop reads CASSSIDSYGYTF. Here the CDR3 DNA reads TGCGCCAGCAGCTCGATTGACAGCTATGGCTACACCTTC. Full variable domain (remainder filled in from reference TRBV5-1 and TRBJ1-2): KAGVTQTPRYLIKTRGQQVTLSCSPISGHRSVSWYQQTPGQGLQFLFEYFSETQRNKGNFPGRFSGRQFSNSRSEMNVSTLELGDSALYLCASSSIDSYGYTFGSGTRLTVV.

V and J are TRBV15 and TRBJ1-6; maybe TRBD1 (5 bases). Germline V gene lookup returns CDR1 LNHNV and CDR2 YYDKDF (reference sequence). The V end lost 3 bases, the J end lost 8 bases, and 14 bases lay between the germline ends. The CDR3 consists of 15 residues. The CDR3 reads CATSRGPVGDSPLHF. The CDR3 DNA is TGTGCCACCAGCAGGGGACCCGTGGGAGATTCACCCCTCCACTTT.

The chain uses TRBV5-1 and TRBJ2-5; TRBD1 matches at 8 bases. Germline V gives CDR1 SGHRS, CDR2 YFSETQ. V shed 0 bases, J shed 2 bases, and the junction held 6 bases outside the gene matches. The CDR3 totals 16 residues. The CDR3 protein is CASSLGQGAGQETQYF. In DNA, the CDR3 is TGCGCCAGCAGCTTGGGGCAGGGGGCAGGTCAAGAGACCCAGTACTTC.

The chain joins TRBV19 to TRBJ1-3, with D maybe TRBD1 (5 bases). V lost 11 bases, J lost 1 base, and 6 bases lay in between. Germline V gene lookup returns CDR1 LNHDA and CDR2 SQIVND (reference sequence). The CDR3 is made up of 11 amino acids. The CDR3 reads CAGGSGNTIYF. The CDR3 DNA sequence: TGTGCCGGGGGGTCTGGAAACACCATATATTTT.

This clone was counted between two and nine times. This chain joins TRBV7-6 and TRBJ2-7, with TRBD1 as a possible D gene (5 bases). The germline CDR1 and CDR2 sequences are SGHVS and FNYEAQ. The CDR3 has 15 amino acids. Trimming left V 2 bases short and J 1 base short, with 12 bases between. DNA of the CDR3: TGTGCCAGCAGCTTATATCCGACAGCATCCTACGAGCAGTACTTC. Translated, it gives CASSLYPTASYEQYF. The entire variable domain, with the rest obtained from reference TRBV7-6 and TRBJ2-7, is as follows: GAGVSQSPRYKVTKRGQDVALRCDPISGHVSLYWYRQALGQGPEFLTYFNYEAQQDKSGLPNDRFSAERPEGSISTLTIQRTEQRDSAMYRCASSLYPTASYEQYFGPGTRLTVT.

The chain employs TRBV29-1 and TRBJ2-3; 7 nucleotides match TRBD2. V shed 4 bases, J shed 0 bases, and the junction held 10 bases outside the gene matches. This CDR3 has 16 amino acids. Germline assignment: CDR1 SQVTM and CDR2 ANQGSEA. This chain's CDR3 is CSVAGGGISSTDTQYF. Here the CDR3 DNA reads TGCAGCGTTGCGGGCGGGGGAATATCTAGCACAGATACGCAGTATTTT.

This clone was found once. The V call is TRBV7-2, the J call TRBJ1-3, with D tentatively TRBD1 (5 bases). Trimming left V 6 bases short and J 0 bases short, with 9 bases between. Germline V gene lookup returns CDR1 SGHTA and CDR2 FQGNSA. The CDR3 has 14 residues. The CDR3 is CASRQQVSGNTIYF. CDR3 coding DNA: TGTGCCAGCAGACAACAGGTCTCTGGAAACACCATATATTTT.

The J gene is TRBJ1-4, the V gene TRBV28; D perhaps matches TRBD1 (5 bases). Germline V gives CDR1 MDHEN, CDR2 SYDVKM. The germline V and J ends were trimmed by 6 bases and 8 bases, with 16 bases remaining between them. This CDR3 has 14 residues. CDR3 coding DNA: TGTGCCAGCAGAAAGCAGGGAAGAGACGAAAAACTGTTTTTT. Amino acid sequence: CASRKQGRDEKLFF.

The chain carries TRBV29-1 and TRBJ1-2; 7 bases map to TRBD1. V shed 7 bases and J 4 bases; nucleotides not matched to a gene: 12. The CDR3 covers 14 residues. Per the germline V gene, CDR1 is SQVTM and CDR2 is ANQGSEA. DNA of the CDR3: TGCAGCGCAGACAGGGTAACGACGGGCTATGGCTACACCTTC. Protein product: CSADRVTTGYGYTF.

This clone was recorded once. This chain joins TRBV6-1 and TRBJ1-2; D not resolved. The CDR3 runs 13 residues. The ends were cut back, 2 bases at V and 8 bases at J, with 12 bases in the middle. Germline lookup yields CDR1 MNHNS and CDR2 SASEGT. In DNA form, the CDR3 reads TGTGCCAGCAGTGAACCCTTCGCGTTCGGCTACACCTTC. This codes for CASSEPFAFGYTF.